This T cell receptor (beta chain) derives from a study of blood T cells in healthy people across ages (dated by TCRdb to between 2015 and 2016). In the study overall: In model experiments, template switching captured about one uniquely barcoded TCR beta cDNA molecule for every two T cells. To avoid experimental bias, donors of different ages were distributed randomly across sequencing lanes. Four age groups were formed from the donors: young (average approximately 17 years), middle-aged (approximately 42), aged (roughly 59) and long-lived (about 80). The study measured age-related changes in TCR beta repertoire diversity using deep sequencing normalized with unique cDNA molecular identifiers. Using the same blood draw, the study looked at two additional independent replicas of 1 million unique cDNA reads for two donors, one aged 18 to 30 and the other aged 80 or older.

This clonotype was seen only a few times. Which antigen it targets is not known. Base-call qualities are not available, and no considerably larger clone is one nucleotide away. Overall results and qualifications from the work: The percentage of naive T cells measured by flow cytometry correlated strongly with observed TCR beta diversity. Bulk unsorted PBMC profiling prevented conclusive comparison of naive and antigen-experienced compartments. The long-lived group showed more naive CD4+ T cells, fewer expanded clones and increased TCR diversity than the aged group, suggesting age selection. Because the CMV infection status of the donors was unknown, age-related changes in expanded clonotypes may potentially have been confounded. Observed TCR beta diversity per million T cells fell roughly linearly with age, and a significant reduction was already apparent by age roughly 40. Estimates of total diversity based on one million sequenced T cells were regarded as lower bounds and as underestimates.

Systemically healthy Caucasian individuals from Russia, approximately 39 in total and aged about 6 to 100 years, were included as donors. Approximately 10 milliliters of peripheral blood were collected from each donor into EDTA-treated Vacutainer tubes. Ficoll-Paque density-gradient centrifugation was used to isolate PBMCs, with at least 6.5 million per sample. Trizol reagent was used to extract total RNA from PBMCs, with at least 5.5 micrograms per sample. The percentages of naive CD45RAhigh/CD27high T cells were determined by flow cytometry on a PBMC aliquot from every donor. The CDR3, from cysteine to phenylalanine, totals 15 residues. The read is trimmed to its CDR3 DNA, 45 bases read in frame from base 1. The germline V gene supplies CDR1 MNHEY and CDR2 SVGEGT. Compared with germline, V lacks 7 bases and J lacks 1 base; bases without a gene match: 4. Libraries were made using 5' RACE. Sequencing was carried out with an Illumina HiSeq 2500. A second roughly 6 to 12 cycle PCR used a sample-barcoded 5' primer and a J-beta primer mix. A template-switch 5' adaptor carrying 12 random nucleotides introduced a unique molecular identifier onto each TCR beta cDNA molecule. Each sample yielded at least 2.5 million CDR3-containing paired-end reads. First-strand cDNA synthesis was performed from all RNA using the Mint cDNA synthesis kit, with priming by a TRBC-specific oligonucleotide. All cDNA was treated with uracil-DNA glycosylase and then went through a first 18-cycle PCR with the universal primers M1SS and BC2_uni_R. The authors processed their data as follows. For normalization, 1 million high-quality reads, each with a distinct molecular identifier, were randomly selected from each sample. Reads with shared molecular identifiers were discarded instead of being binned into consensus sequences. MiTCR, with a Q25 quality threshold and the strictest error-elimination algorithm, was used for CDR3 identification, clonotype clustering and error correction. A nonparametric unseen species model with Euler transformation was used to estimate lower-bound total TCR beta diversity. Starting from the raw public reads, TCRdb applied fastp trimming at Q25, assembled clones with MiXCR and retained in-frame beta chains. Each CDR3 protein appears once, grouped with its most common genes and DNA. The V and J calls here are based on TCRdb, not the publication. The sample yields approximately 850,000 distinct CDR3 sequences; around 42% were counted once. Clones ranked in the top ten supply approximately 19% of the sample.

The sequence came from a man in his 60s in good health. The sample taken for sequencing was blood. The chain joins TRBV6-2 or TRBV6-3 to TRBJ2-6, with TRBD2 matching 7 junction bases. The CDR3 in this case is CASTNGGSGANVLTF. The base sequence is TGTGCCAGCACCAACGGGGGGTCTGGGGCCAACGTCCTGACTTTC.